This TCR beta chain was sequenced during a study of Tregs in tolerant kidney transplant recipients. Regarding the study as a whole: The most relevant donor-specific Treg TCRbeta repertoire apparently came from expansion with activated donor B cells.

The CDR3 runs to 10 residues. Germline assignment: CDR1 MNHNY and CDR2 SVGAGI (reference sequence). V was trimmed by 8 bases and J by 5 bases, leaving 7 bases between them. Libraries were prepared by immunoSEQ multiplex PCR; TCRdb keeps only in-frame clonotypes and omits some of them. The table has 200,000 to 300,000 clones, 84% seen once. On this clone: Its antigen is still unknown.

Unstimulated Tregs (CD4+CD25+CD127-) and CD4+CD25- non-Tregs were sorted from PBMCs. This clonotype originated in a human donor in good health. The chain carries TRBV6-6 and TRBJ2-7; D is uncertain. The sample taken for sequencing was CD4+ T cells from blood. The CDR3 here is CASSENEQYF. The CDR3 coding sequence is TGTGCCAGCTCAGAGAACGAGCAGTACTTC.